This T cell receptor beta chain appears in the sequencing data of a study of T-cell reconstitution after alpha-beta-depleted transplantation in children. It was with unique molecular identifiers that the TCRbeta library was prepared. TCRdb processed the PCR reads anew with MiXCR; each CDR3 protein has one entry. The sample yields some 310,000 distinct CDR3 sequences, around 25% seen once. This clonotype occurred many times. The antigen is not known. The study, taken as a whole, reports: Reportedly, roughly two months post-transplant, alpha-beta T cells arose from several hundred expanded graft clones. After transplant, high TCRbeta diversity at day 60 in some patients arose from surviving recipient T cells and thymic progenitors. T cells produced anew were the main source of T-cell counts and diversity one year after transplant.

This sequence was found in a male patient under 18 who had a stem cell transplant for acute lymphoblastic leukemia, so the T cells may come from the graft donor. The sample was PBMCs, mostly from graft donor cells, taken 180 days after TCRalphabeta/CD19-depleted stem cell transplant.

CDR3 protein: CASSFRDPYEQYF. The CDR3 DNA follows: TGCGCCAGCAGCTTCCGGGATCCGTACGAGCAGTACTTC. The gene calls are TRBV5-1 and TRBJ2-7, with D maybe TRBD2 (5 bases). CDR3 length: 13 amino acids. Germline V gene lookup returns CDR1 SGHRS and CDR2 YFSETQ. Trimming took 2 bases from V and 4 from J, leaving 10 bases between them.